Below are 23 T cell receptor beta chains sequenced from a single sample in a study of spatial heterogeneity in lung cancer. Regarding time point: sample taken at primary tumor resection. Material for sequencing was whole RNA from tumor, nontumor lung or frozen PBMC, left unsorted. TCRdb redid the calling of the 5' RACE reads with MiXCR, one entry per CDR3 protein. Here the sample spans about 45,000 distinct CDR3 sequences, about an eighth being singletons. The specimen comprised PBMCs, sampled at surgery. The receptor source for this set is a female donor with early-stage non-small cell lung cancer.

The chain joins TRBV28 to TRBJ2-3; TRBD2 aligns across 7 bases. Germline V gene lookup returns CDR1 MDHEN and CDR2 SYDVKM. V was clipped by 3 bases and J by 11 bases; unmatched bases: 2. This CDR3 is built from 11 residues. CDR3 bases: TGTGCCAGCAGTTTGGGACTAAGGCAGTATTTT. It codes for CASSLGLRQYF.

This clonotype was found many times. V and J are TRBV7-8 and TRBJ2-5, with 8 bases lining up with TRBD1. The germline V gene has CDR1 SGHVS and CDR2 FQNEAQ. The J segment lost 1 base and the V segment lost 5 bases, leaving 3 bases of the junction unmatched. The CDR3 contains 14 residues. The CDR3 reads CASSRGQGQETQYF. The CDR3 coding sequence is TGTGCCAGCAGCCGAGGACAGGGCCAAGAGACCCAGTACTTC. The whole variable domain, filled in from reference TRBV7-8 and TRBJ2-5, reads GAGVSQSPRYKVAKRGQDVALRCDPISGHVSLFWYQQALGQGPEFLTYFQNEAQLDKSGLPSDRFFAERPEGSVSTLKIQRTQQEDSAVYLCASSRGQGQETQYFGPGTRLLVL.

V and J are TRBV5-6 and TRBJ1-6; 7 bases match TRBD1. V lost 0 bases, J lost 10 bases, and 4 bases stayed unmatched. The germline V gene has CDR1 SGHDT and CDR2 YYEEEE. This CDR3 region has 14 residues. CDR3 sequence reads: CASSLGQGVSPLHF. CDR3 coding DNA: TGTGCCAGCAGCTTGGGACAGGGTGTCTCACCCCTCCACTTT.

This clonotype was counted only a few times. The rearrangement links TRBV29-1 to TRBJ1-2; no clear D gene. The CDR3 length is 12 residues. With 0 bases removed from V and 4 bases from J, the gap between germline ends came to 6 bases. Germline lookup yields CDR1 SQVTM and CDR2 ANQGSEA. The CDR3 coding sequence is TGCAGCGTTGAAGACGGAGGCTATGGCTACACCTTC. Translation gives CSVEDGGYGYTF.

The J gene is TRBJ1-5, the V gene TRBV6-2 or TRBV6-3; D possibly corresponds to TRBD1 (5 bases). The CDR3 runs 16 residues. Trimming stripped 5 bases from V and 3 bases from J, with 17 bases between. Germline values: CDR1 MNHEY, CDR2 SVGEGT. CDR3 amino acids: CASSLPPGTYNQPQHF. CDR3 bases: TGTGCCAGCAGTCTCCCTCCGGGGACCTACAATCAGCCCCAGCATTTT.

The chain joins TRBV12-3 or TRBV12-4 to TRBJ2-6, with D possibly being TRBD2 (5 bases). This CDR3 region has 16 residues. Trimming took 5 bases from V and 0 from J, leaving 11 bases between them. The CDR3 here is CASSPRRGSGANVLTF. CDR3 sequence (DNA): TGTGCCAGCAGTCCGCGACGGGGCTCTGGGGCCAACGTCCTGACTTTC.

The CDR3 region has the DNA TGCAGTGCTAGAGTGGGGGGCAGAGAAGAGACCCAGTACTTC. This translates into CSARVGGREETQYF. This rearrangement joins TRBV20-1 to TRBJ2-5; either TRBD1 or TRBD2 may supply D (6 bases each). The CDR3 loop spans 14 amino acids. The germline V gene encodes CDR1 DFQATT and CDR2 SNEGSKA (reference sequence). Trimming cost V 1 base and J 3 bases, with 12 bases left between them.

V gene TRBV12-3 or TRBV12-4 combines with J gene TRBJ1-1; D gene ambiguous. Deletions cut 7 bases from V and 0 bases from J, with 15 bases between. The CDR3 runs 15 residues. The CDR3 spells CASTSPNGLNTEAFF. In DNA form, the CDR3 reads TGTGCCAGCACCTCACCCAACGGCTTGAACACTGAAGCTTTCTTT.

V usage is TRBV19 and J usage is TRBJ2-3; D is undetermined. This CDR3 is built from 16 residues. Looked up from germline, CDR1 is LNHDA and CDR2 is SQIVND (reference sequence). V lost 5 bases and J 1 base, leaving 16 bases between the germline ends. CDR3: CASSALVPLGTDTQYF. The CDR3 DNA sequence: TGTGCCAGTAGTGCCCTCGTCCCCCTGGGCACAGATACGCAGTATTTT. Full variable domain (missing parts from reference TRBV19 and TRBJ2-3): DGGITQSPKYLFRKEGQNVTLSCEQNLNHDAMYWYRQDPGQGLRLIYYSQIVNDFQKGDIAEGYSVSREKKESFPLTVTSAQKNPTAFYLCASSALVPLGTDTQYFGPGTRLTVL.

The chain is built from TRBV5-5 and TRBJ2-2, with a possible D match to TRBD1 (6 bases). The CDR3 totals 16 residues. Germline values: CDR1 SGHKS, CDR2 YYEKEE (reference sequence). Trimming shortened V by 2 bases and J by 0 bases, and 11 bases separated the two germline ends. The DNA for the CDR3 is TGTGCCAGCAGCTTCCGGACAGCCTCGAACACCGGGGAGCTGTTTTTT. Translating it yields CASSFRTASNTGELFF.

The chain links TRBV11-2 to TRBJ2-2, with D perhaps given as TRBD1 or TRBD2 (6 bases each). This CDR3 comprises 16 residues. Per the germline V gene, CDR1 is SGHAT and CDR2 is FQNNGV. V dropped 4 bases and J dropped 0 bases, with 12 bases sitting between them. The CDR3 loop is CASSSGAGPNTGELFF. In DNA, the CDR3 is TGTGCCAGCAGCTCGGGGGCAGGCCCGAACACCGGGGAGCTGTTTTTT.

The CDR3 sequence is CASSLDSDHGYTF. In DNA, the CDR3 is TGTGCCAGCAGCTTAGACTCGGACCATGGCTACACCTTC. The chain joins TRBV7-2 to TRBJ1-2, with no clear D. The CDR3 length is 13 residues. V was cut by 1 base and J by 6 bases, with 9 bases left in between. CDR1 is SGHTA, CDR2 FQGNSA, per germline.

In this sample, this clonotype turned up a few times. The rearrangement links TRBV7-2 to TRBJ2-1; D is ambiguous. The germline V gene encodes CDR1 SGHTA and CDR2 FQGNSA. This CDR3 spans 13 amino acids. V was clipped by 0 bases and J by 8 bases, with 8 bases between them. CDR3 coding DNA: TGTGCCAGCAGCTTAGCGCTCGACTATGAGCAGTTCTTC. Encoded protein: CASSLALDYEQFF.

By proportion, this clonotype is medium-sized. The chain couples TRBV29-1 to TRBJ2-7; no reliable D call. The CDR3 extends over 15 amino acids. V shed 0 bases and J shed 3 bases, with 15 bases lying between them. CDR1 and CDR2 from the germline V gene are SQVTM and ANQGSEA. The chain's CDR3 is CSVEDPQVPGYEQYF. The CDR3 bases are TGCAGCGTTGAAGATCCCCAAGTACCGGGCTACGAGCAGTACTTC.

The chain employs TRBV6-6 and TRBJ1-1, with a possible D match to TRBD1 (6 bases). Germline V gene sequence: CDR1 MNHNY, CDR2 SVGAGI (reference sequence). CDR3 length: 13 residues. V was trimmed by 2 bases and J by 8 bases, leaving 12 bases between them. The CDR3 is CASSYVQGGEAFF. CDR3 sequence (DNA): TGTGCCAGCAGTTACGTACAAGGGGGGGAAGCTTTCTTT.

This clonotype was observed at least ten times. The V call is TRBV12-3 or TRBV12-4, the J call TRBJ2-7; D is unresolved. The CDR3 length is 13 residues. V shed 3 bases and J shed 3 bases, with 9 bases lying between them. CDR3 DNA: TGTGCCAGCAGTTTGGCCCGCTACTACGAGCAGTACTTC. It encodes CASSLARYYEQYF.

This clonotype was detected ten times or more. The gene calls are TRBV29-1 and TRBJ2-2, with D possibly TRBD2 on 6 matching bases. The CDR3 runs to 12 residues. V lost 7 bases and J 8 bases, leaving 14 bases between the germline ends. CDR1 and CDR2 (germline): SQVTM, ANQGSEA. CDR3 nucleotides: TGCAGCGGGGGACTTCGCGGGGGGGAGCTGTTTTTT. This sequence encodes CSGGLRGGELFF.

The V and J genes are TRBV4-3 and TRBJ2-7; 10 positions match TRBD2. The CDR3 has 16 residues. The germline V gene encodes CDR1 LGHNA and CDR2 YSLEER. V lost 1 base, J lost 5 bases, and 8 bases stayed unmatched. The CDR3 DNA reads as TGCGCCAGCAGCCAAGGGGTTTCTCTAGCGGGGGACGAGCAGTACTTC. Translation: CASSQGVSLAGDEQYF.

This chain connects TRBV20-1 to TRBJ1-6; D is unclear. Germline CDR1 DFQATT, CDR2 SNEGSKA (reference sequence). V lost 3 bases to trimming and J lost 14 bases, with 11 bases between them. CDR3 length: 11 residues. As DNA, the CDR3 is TGCAGTGCTAGTAGCTTGCGGGCCCTCCACTTT. Encoded protein: CSASSLRALHF.

This clonotype was counted at least ten times. The rearrangement uses TRBV6-6 and TRBJ2-1, with D tentatively TRBD2 (6 bases). From germline, CDR1 is MNHNY and CDR2 SVGAGI (reference sequence). The CDR3 length is 16 residues. The V end lost 2 bases, the J end lost 1 base, and 12 bases lay between the germline ends. CDR3 in amino acids: CASSYGAGRSYNEQFF. CDR3 in DNA: TGTGCCAGCAGTTACGGTGCGGGAAGATCCTACAATGAGCAGTTCTTC.

This clonotype appeared a few times. The chain has TRBV7-2 and TRBJ2-1; D not certain. Trimming stripped 5 bases from V and 6 bases from J, with 8 bases between. Germline V gene lookup returns CDR1 SGHTA and CDR2 FQGNSA. The CDR3 length is 12 residues. CDR3: CASSQDPNEQFF. CDR3 nucleotides: TGTGCCAGCAGCCAAGACCCCAATGAGCAGTTCTTC.

The chain is built from TRBV11-2 and TRBJ1-2, with D tentatively TRBD1 (6 bases). Trimming cost V 1 base and J 6 bases, with 12 bases left between them. The CDR3 has 14 residues. The germline V gene encodes CDR1 SGHAT and CDR2 FQNNGV. For the CDR3, the DNA is TGTGCCAGCAGCTTAGTATCAGGGGTCGATGGCTACACCTTC. Protein product: CASSLVSGVDGYTF.

This clonotype was observed a handful of times. The chain carries TRBV4-3 and TRBJ2-3; no reliable D call. Trimming removed 0 bases at V and 4 bases at J, with 11 bases between. The CDR3 contains 15 residues. CDR1 LGHNA and CDR2 YSLEER come from the germline V gene. CDR3 in DNA: TGCGCCAGCAGCCAAGAGTCCAGAAGCTCAGATACGCAGTATTTT. Encoded protein: CASSQESRSSDTQYF.